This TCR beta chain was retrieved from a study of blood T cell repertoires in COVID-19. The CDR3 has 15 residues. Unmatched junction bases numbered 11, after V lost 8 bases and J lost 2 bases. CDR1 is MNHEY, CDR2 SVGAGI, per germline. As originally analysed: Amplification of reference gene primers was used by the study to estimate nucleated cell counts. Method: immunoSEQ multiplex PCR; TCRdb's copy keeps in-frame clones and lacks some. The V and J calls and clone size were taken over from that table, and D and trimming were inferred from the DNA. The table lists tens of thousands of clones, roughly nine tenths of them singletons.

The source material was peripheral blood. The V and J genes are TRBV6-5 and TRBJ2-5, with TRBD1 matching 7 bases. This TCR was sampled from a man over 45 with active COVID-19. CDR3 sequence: CASVTLGRGQETQYF. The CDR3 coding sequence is TGTGCCAGCGTGACCCTGGGCAGGGGGCAAGAGACCCAGTACTTC.